This TCR beta chain was observed in a study of blood T cell repertoires in COVID-19. Study-level background: Samples taken during acute and convalescent COVID-19 were collected in the United States, Italy and Spain. T cells, B-cell-depleted T cells, or PBMCs supplied cDNA or gDNA.

Original processing methods: Estimates of nucleated cell counts were drawn from the amplification of reference gene primers. Data came from immunoSEQ multiplex PCR; TCRdb stores just in-frame clones and leaves some out. Clone size and V and J calls were adopted from that table, with D and trimming inferred from the DNA. Of about 75,000 clones in the sample, around 90% are singletons; the top ten hold about 2.7%. The CDR3 has 13 amino acids. J gave up 7 bases and V 4 bases, and 5 bases lay outside the gene matches. Germline CDR1 reads SGHRS; CDR2 reads YFSETQ. Sequenced: peripheral blood. The TCR sequence derives from a human donor in a cohort sampled during active COVID-19. V is TRBV5-1 and J is TRBJ1-2; 9 bases line up with TRBD1. The DNA for the CDR3 is TGCGCCAGCAGCGAACAGGGGGCAGGTGGCTACACCTTC. Amino acid sequence: CASSEQGAGGYTF. Full variable domain (missing parts from reference TRBV5-1 and TRBJ1-2): KAGVTQTPRYLIKTRGQQVTLSCSPISGHRSVSWYQQTPGQGLQFLFEYFSETQRNKGNFPGRFSGRQFSNSRSEMNVSTLELGDSALYLCASSEQGAGGYTFGSGTRLTVV.